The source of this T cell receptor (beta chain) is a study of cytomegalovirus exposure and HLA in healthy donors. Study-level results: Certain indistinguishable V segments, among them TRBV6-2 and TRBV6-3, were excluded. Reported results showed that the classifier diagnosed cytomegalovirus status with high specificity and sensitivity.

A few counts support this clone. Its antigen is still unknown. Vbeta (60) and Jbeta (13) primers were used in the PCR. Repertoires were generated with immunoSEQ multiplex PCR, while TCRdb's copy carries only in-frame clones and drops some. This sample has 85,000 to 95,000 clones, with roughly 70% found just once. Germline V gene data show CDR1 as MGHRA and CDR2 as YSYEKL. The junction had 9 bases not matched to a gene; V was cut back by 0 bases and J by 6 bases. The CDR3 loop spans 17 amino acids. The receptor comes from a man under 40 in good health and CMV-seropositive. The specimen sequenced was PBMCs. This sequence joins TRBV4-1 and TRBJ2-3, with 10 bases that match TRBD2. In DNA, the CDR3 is TGCGCCAGCAGCCAAGAGTCTACAGCGGGAGGGCCCGATACGCAGTATTTT. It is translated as CASSQESTAGGPDTQYF.